Below are 13 T cell receptor beta chains sequenced from a single sample in a study of blood T cell repertoires in COVID-19. The method was immunoSEQ multiplex PCR; TCRdb's version includes in-frame clones alone and lacks a portion of them. In the table there are about 100,000 clones, roughly 89% of which are singletons. The material sequenced was peripheral blood. These receptors were collected from a human donor with COVID-19, enrolled during active disease. The donor label of this sample is uncertain.

The CDR3 protein is CASTKEPGTEAFF. CDR3 DNA sequence: TGTGCCAGCACTAAGGAGCCCGGTACTGAAGCTTTCTTT. The chain joins TRBV27 to TRBJ1-1; no firm D call. Germline V CDR1 and CDR2: MNHEY, SMNVEV (reference sequence). The CDR3 length is 13 residues. Trimming shortened V by 7 bases and J by 5 bases, and 14 bases separated the two germline ends.

The chain links TRBV2 to TRBJ1-2, with D maybe TRBD1 (5 bases). CDR3 length: 14 amino acids. The germline V gene encodes CDR1 SNHLY and CDR2 FYNNEI. V was clipped by 6 bases and J by 11 bases, with 22 bases between them. In DNA, the CDR3 is TGTGCCAGCAGGGGAGGGACCTCACCAAGCGGGTACACCTTC. Protein sequence: CASRGGTSPSGYTF.

V and J are TRBV10-3 and TRBJ2-3; D remains ambiguous. CDR1 is ENHRY, CDR2 SYGVKD, per germline. Trimming took off 3 bases at V and 1 base at J, with 11 bases between the two ends. The CDR3 is 15 residues long. The CDR3 region is CAISDLPLGTDTQYF. The CDR3 nucleotides are TGTGCCATCAGTGATCTACCGTTAGGCACAGATACGCAGTATTTT.

The chain carries TRBV6-6 and TRBJ1-1, with D possibly TRBD1 on 5 matching bases. Germline V gene sequence: CDR1 MNHNY, CDR2 SVGAGI (reference sequence). The CDR3 is made up of 13 amino acids. Trimming took 6 bases from V and 4 from J, leaving 12 bases between them. CDR3 DNA: TGTGCCAGCAGCCTACAGGTGAGCACTGAAGCTTTCTTT. This gives the protein CASSLQVSTEAFF.

The sample holds one count of this clone. V is TRBV7-9 and J is TRBJ2-1; 9 bases line up with TRBD2. The V and J ends lost 5 bases and 10 bases, in that order; junction bases with no gene match: 6. The V gene's germline CDR1 is SEHNR and CDR2 FQNEAQ (reference sequence). This CDR3 is 13 amino acids long. CDR3: CASSPGLAREQFF. The CDR3 coding sequence is TGTGCCAGCAGCCCGGGACTAGCCCGGGAGCAGTTCTTC.

This chain joins TRBV18 and TRBJ2-3, with 8 bases lining up with TRBD2. From germline, CDR1 is KGHSH and CDR2 LQKENI. With V trimmed by 0 bases and J by 7 bases, 12 bases remained unmatched. The CDR3 is 17 amino acids. CDR3 protein: CASSPPVFSGGIYTQYF. DNA of the CDR3: TGTGCCAGCTCACCACCGGTCTTCAGCGGGGGAATTTATACGCAGTATTTT.

This chain links TRBV7-3 with TRBJ2-1, with 13 bases lining up with TRBD2. Germline V gene lookup returns CDR1 SGHTA and CDR2 FQGTGA. V was clipped by 1 base and J by 7 bases; unmatched bases: 4. The CDR3 covers 16 residues. CDR3 loop: CASSLRGLAGWNEQFF. CDR3 sequence (DNA): TGTGCCAGCAGCTTAAGGGGACTAGCGGGATGGAATGAGCAGTTCTTC.

The J gene is TRBJ1-3, the V gene TRBV6-4, with D perhaps TRBD1 (5 bases). Germline loops: CDR1 MRHNA, CDR2 SNTAGT. The CDR3 loop spans 14 amino acids. Trimming pared 5 bases from V and 0 bases from J, leaving 8 bases between. The DNA for the CDR3 is TGTGCCAGCAGTCCCGACAGCTCTGGAAACACCATATATTTT. This codes for CASSPDSSGNTIYF.

V usage is TRBV15 and J usage is TRBJ2-6; D gene ambiguous. Germline V lookup: CDR1 LNHNV, CDR2 YYDKDF (reference sequence). The CDR3 is made up of 16 amino acids. V dropped 2 bases and J dropped 0 bases, with 8 bases sitting between them. Written as DNA, the CDR3 is TGTGCCACCAGCAGAAGCCTGAGCTCTGGGGCCAACGTCCTGACTTTC. Its translation: CATSRSLSSGANVLTF.

This clone was seen once. This rearrangement joins TRBV7-9 to TRBJ2-7, with D maybe TRBD1 (6 bases). The CDR3 runs 13 residues. The germline CDR1 and CDR2 sequences are SEHNR and FQNEAQ (reference sequence). With 4 bases removed from V and 3 bases from J, the gap between germline ends came to 10 bases. In nucleotides, the CDR3 is TGTGCCAGCAGCTCCCGGGACAACTACGAGCAGTACTTC. This codes for CASSSRDNYEQYF.

This sequence joins TRBV3-1 (or the pseudogene TRBV3-2) and TRBJ2-5, with TRBD2 matching over 14 bases. V shed 5 bases, J shed 5 bases, and the junction held 7 bases outside the gene matches. Germline V gives CDR1 LGHDT, CDR2 YNNKEL (reference sequence). This CDR3 is 16 amino acids long. CDR3: CASSAGTSGSRETQYF. In nucleotides, the CDR3 is TGTGCCAGCAGCGCCGGGACTAGCGGGAGTCGCGAGACCCAGTACTTC.

The rearrangement links TRBV7-9 to TRBJ1-6; D is possibly TRBD1 (6 bases). V lost 8 bases and J lost 7, with 12 bases in between. The germline CDR1 and CDR2 sequences are SEHNR and FQNEAQ (reference sequence). This CDR3 comprises 13 residues. The CDR3 DNA reads as TGTGCCAGCCTGGGGGGGCCGAATTCACCCCTCCACTTT. Residues: CASLGGPNSPLHF.

The V call is TRBV5-1, the J call TRBJ1-1, with D perhaps matching TRBD1 (5 bases). In germline, CDR1 is SGHRS, CDR2 YFSETQ. Trimming took 1 base from V and 1 from J, leaving 8 bases between them. The CDR3 sequence is 14 residues long. CDR3 in amino acids: CASSLRQPNTEAFF. The CDR3 coding sequence is TGCGCCAGCAGCTTGCGACAGCCGAACACTGAAGCTTTCTTT.